These 27 T cell receptor beta chains came from one sample sequenced in a study of T cell responses to AZD1222 COVID-19 vaccine. The assay was immunoSEQ multiplex PCR, and TCRdb's table has in-frame clones only and misses some. The table lists tens of thousands of clones, around four fifths of them singletons, with about 3.1% in the top ten. The sequencing used peripheral blood, collected on day 0 of AZD1222 vaccination. All receptors come from an adult in good health.

This sequence joins TRBV3-1 (or the pseudogene TRBV3-2) and TRBJ1-6; weak D call: TRBD1 (6 bases). The V and J ends lost 3 bases and 7 bases respectively, with 16 bases between them. The CDR3 loop spans 16 amino acids. Germline V gene lookup returns CDR1 LGHDT and CDR2 YNNKEL (reference sequence). In DNA, the CDR3 is TGTGCCAGCAGCCATCTCGGGGAACAGGGAAATTCACCCCTCCACTTT. As protein: CASSHLGEQGNSPLHF.

The chain carries TRBV7-3 and TRBJ1-1; D is uncertain. Germline CDR1 is SGHTA and CDR2 is FQGTGA. The CDR3 sequence is 15 residues long. The V and J ends lost 4 bases and 5 bases respectively, with 17 bases between them. CDR3 region: CASSSSTDFGTEAFF. In DNA form, the CDR3 reads TGTGCCAGCAGCTCGTCGACTGATTTCGGTACTGAAGCTTTCTTT.

The rearrangement links TRBV5-8 to TRBJ2-4, with D maybe TRBD1 (6 bases). Germline values: CDR1 SGHTS, CDR2 YDEGEE. This CDR3 contains 15 residues. Trimming removed 2 bases at V and 7 bases at J, with 16 bases between. The CDR3 bases are TGTGCCAGCAGCTTTGAGACAGGAAATTGGAACATTCAGTACTTC. Its protein is CASSFETGNWNIQYF.

This clone turned up a few times. This chain uses TRBV7-2 with TRBJ1-1; D uncertain. The CDR3 has 14 amino acids. Germline V gene data show CDR1 as SGHTA and CDR2 as FQGNSA. The V gene lost 0 bases and the J gene lost 5 bases, with 10 bases spanning the gap. The CDR3 nucleotides are TGTGCCAGCAGCTTAGCTACTGGGGATACTGAAGCTTTCTTT. Translated, it gives CASSLATGDTEAFF.

The chain combines TRBV5-1 with TRBJ2-1; either TRBD1 or TRBD2 may supply D (5 bases each). The CDR3 covers 14 residues. V was shortened by 1 base and J by 2 bases, with 7 bases between the two germline ends. The V gene's germline CDR1 is SGHRS and CDR2 YFSETQ. CDR3 sequence reads: CASSLRDPYNEQFF. CDR3 DNA sequence: TGCGCCAGCAGCTTGAGGGACCCCTACAATGAGCAGTTCTTC.

The rearrangement joins TRBV14 to TRBJ2-2, with no clear D. CDR1 is SGHDN, CDR2 FVKESK, per germline. The CDR3 is 14 amino acids. The germline V and J ends were trimmed by 4 bases and 7 bases, with 13 bases remaining between them. CDR3 nucleotide sequence: TGTGCCAGCAGCCCAGAAGGATGGGACGGGGAGCTGTTTTTT. It encodes CASSPEGWDGELFF.

This clone was picked up a small number of times. The rearrangement joins TRBV7-2 to TRBJ2-1, with a possible D match to TRBD2 (6 bases). Looked up from germline, CDR1 is SGHTA and CDR2 is FQGNSA. V lost 8 bases, J lost 6 bases, and 17 bases lay in between. The length of the CDR3 is 14 residues. CDR3 sequence reads: CASLPTGGFNEQFF. In DNA form, the CDR3 reads TGTGCCAGCCTCCCAACCGGGGGTTTCAATGAGCAGTTCTTC.

The chain has TRBV2 and TRBJ2-3; no clear D. V was trimmed by 4 bases and J by 1 base, leaving 6 bases between them. Germline assignment: CDR1 SNHLY and CDR2 FYNNEI. The CDR3 has 13 residues. The DNA for the CDR3 is TGTGCCAGCAGTGGGCAGCGCACAGATACGCAGTATTTT. Protein sequence: CASSGQRTDTQYF.

The V and J genes are TRBV6-2 or TRBV6-3 and TRBJ2-7; 7 positions agree with TRBD2. CDR3 length: 14 residues. J was trimmed by 4 bases and V by 4 bases; bases with no gene match: 7. The germline V gene has CDR1 MNHEY and CDR2 SVGEGT. The CDR3 DNA follows: TGTGCCAGCAGTTGGTCGGGACTACCTTACGAGCAGTACTTC. Amino acids: CASSWSGLPYEQYF.

The chain links TRBV4-3 to TRBJ2-7; D is undetermined. The CDR3 is made up of 16 amino acids. Germline assignment: CDR1 LGHNA and CDR2 YSLEER. Trimming removed 1 base at V and 0 bases at J, with 13 bases between. CDR3 nucleotides: TGCGCCAGCAGCCAAGGAAGAGGATTAAGCTCCTACGAGCAGTACTTC. Amino acids: CASSQGRGLSSYEQYF.

J is TRBJ2-3 and V is TRBV6-5; TRBD2 agrees at 9 bases. The CDR3 is 15 residues long. After removal of 0 bases from V and 5 bases from J, the junction contained 3 bases not matched to a gene. Germline CDR1 is MNHEY and CDR2 is SVGAGI. The CDR3 loop reads CASSYSGSGRDTQYF. The CDR3, as DNA: TGTGCCAGCAGTTACTCGGGTAGCGGGAGAGATACGCAGTATTTT.

The gene calls are TRBV9 and TRBJ1-5; TRBD1 aligns across 8 bases. This CDR3 has 15 amino acids. Germline V CDR1 and CDR2: SGDLS, YYNGEE. Germline trimming cut 4 bases from V and 2 bases from J; bases unmatched to any gene: 5. CDR3 sequence reads: CASSLGQGGNQPQHF. Written as DNA, the CDR3 is TGTGCCAGCAGCCTCGGACAGGGAGGCAATCAGCCCCAGCATTTT.

CDR3 nucleotides: TGTGCCAGCAGCTTCGGACAGGGCTTCTATGGCTACACCTTC. Protein: CASSFGQGFYGYTF. This sequence joins TRBV2 and TRBJ1-2; 8 nucleotides match TRBD1. The CDR3 totals 14 residues. Trimming removed 6 bases from V and 4 bases from J; junction bases left unmatched: 7. The germline V gene encodes CDR1 SNHLY and CDR2 FYNNEI.

The sample holds one count of this clone. The genes are TRBV7-2 and TRBJ1-6; D is unresolved. The germline gives CDR1 SGHTA, CDR2 FQGNSA. Trimming stripped 5 bases from V and 1 base from J, with 9 bases between. The CDR3 runs to 15 residues. The CDR3 sequence is CASSLGKSYNSPLHF. In nucleotides, the CDR3 is TGTGCCAGCAGCCTGGGGAAGTCCTATAATTCACCCCTCCACTTT.

This clone was recorded a few times. The chain employs TRBV7-8 and TRBJ2-7; 8 positions match TRBD2. This CDR3 comprises 14 residues. Germline V gene lookup returns CDR1 SGHVS and CDR2 FQNEAQ. Losses at the gene ends were 5 bases for V and 2 bases for J; bases not matched to a gene: 5. CDR3 protein: CASSTRGGTYEQYF. The CDR3 DNA reads TGTGCCAGCAGCACACGGGGGGGGACCTACGAGCAGTACTTC.

This clone appeared a few times. The J gene is TRBJ1-2, the V gene TRBV11-3, with D hard to call. CDR1 and CDR2 (germline): SGHNT, YENEEA. Between the trimmed V and J ends, which lost 1 base and 5 bases, there was a span of 5 bases. The CDR3 is 12 residues long. The CDR3 here is CASSLGRYGYTF. The CDR3 region has the DNA TGTGCCAGCAGCTTAGGCCGGTATGGCTACACCTTC.

The chain has TRBV11-1 and TRBJ2-1; D gene unclear. Trimming removed 2 bases from V and 0 bases from J, with 8 bases in between. The CDR3 is 15 residues long. Germline CDR1 SGHAT, CDR2 FQDESV (reference sequence). The CDR3 region is CASSLIDLSYNEQFF. The CDR3 DNA sequence: TGTGCCAGCAGCTTAATAGACCTCTCCTACAATGAGCAGTTCTTC.

The chain carries TRBV5-6 and TRBJ2-3; D gene uncertain. The CDR3 sequence is 12 residues long. Trimming cost V 2 bases and J 0 bases, with 1 base left between them. Germline V gives CDR1 SGHDT, CDR2 YYEEEE. CDR3 amino acids: CASSFSTDTQYF. CDR3 in DNA: TGTGCCAGCAGCTTCAGCACAGATACGCAGTATTTT.

The chain has TRBV9 and TRBJ2-3; no clear D gene. This CDR3 spans 13 amino acids. Germline V gives CDR1 SGDLS, CDR2 YYNGEE. The V end lost 4 bases, the J end lost 2 bases, and 8 bases lay between the germline ends. The CDR3 loop is CASSPQITDTQYF. The DNA for the CDR3 is TGTGCCAGCAGCCCCCAGATCACAGATACGCAGTATTTT.

The rearrangement uses TRBV7-3 and TRBJ1-1; 7 bases are shared with TRBD1. Germline CDR1 reads SGHTA; CDR2 reads FQGTGA. V shed 5 bases and J 0 bases; nucleotides not matched to a gene: 9. The CDR3 consists of 16 residues. Written as DNA, the CDR3 is TGTGCCAGCAGCCCTCCAGGAGGGACAGTGAACACTGAAGCTTTCTTT. Amino acids: CASSPPGGTVNTEAFF.

This clone was detected only a few times. This chain uses TRBV7-9 with TRBJ2-1; TRBD2 matches at 10 bases. Germline V CDR1 and CDR2: SEHNR, FQNEAQ (reference sequence). V lost 3 bases to trimming and J lost 7 bases; unmatched junction nucleotides: 15. This CDR3 contains 18 residues. This CDR3 is CASSFSGTSVLEGNEQFF. The DNA of the CDR3 is TGTGCCAGCAGCTTTTCCGGGACTAGCGTTTTAGAAGGTAATGAGCAGTTCTTC.

The chain has TRBV19 and TRBJ1-1; no clear D gene. The CDR3 covers 11 residues. CDR1 LNHDA and CDR2 SQIVND come from the germline V gene (reference sequence). The germline V and J ends were trimmed by 7 bases and 11 bases, with 14 bases remaining between them. The CDR3 reads CASIGPSFAFF. Written as DNA, the CDR3 is TGTGCCAGTATTGGTCCTTCTTTCGCTTTCTTT.

This clone occurred once. The J gene is TRBJ1-1, the V gene TRBV25-1, with a tentative D call TRBD1 (6 bases). The CDR3 is made up of 15 amino acids. Trimming left V 2 bases short and J 0 bases short, with 10 bases between. Per germline, CDR1 MGHDK and CDR2 SYGVNS. DNA of the CDR3: TGTGCCAGCAGTGAAAACAGGGACTTGAACACTGAAGCTTTCTTT. It specifies CASSENRDLNTEAFF.

The rearrangement links TRBV27 to TRBJ2-2, with D perhaps given as TRBD1 or TRBD2 (5 bases each). The germline CDR1 and CDR2 sequences are MNHEY and SMNVEV (reference sequence). The germline V and J ends were trimmed by 2 bases and 5 bases, with 12 bases remaining between them. This CDR3 is built from 15 residues. In DNA form, the CDR3 reads TGTGCCAGCAGTTTAGTAAAGGGGAGAACCGGGGAGCTGTTTTTT. Translated: CASSLVKGRTGELFF.

This chain joins TRBV11-2 and TRBJ2-5; possible D gene TRBD2, 6 bases. CDR1 and CDR2 from the germline V gene are SGHAT and FQNNGV. The CDR3 extends over 15 amino acids. Trimming removed 1 base from V and 9 bases from J, with 18 bases in between. The CDR3 nucleotides read TGTGCCAGCAGCTTAGCAGCGGGTGGAGTGGTGGCCCAGTACTTC. Encoded protein: CASSLAAGGVVAQYF.

This clone was detected only once. V and J are TRBV5-4 and TRBJ2-6, with unresolved D. CDR3 length: 14 residues. The germline gives CDR1 SGHNT, CDR2 YYREEE (reference sequence). The germline V and J ends were trimmed by 2 bases and 2 bases, with 5 bases remaining between them. The CDR3 sequence: CASSFNTGANVLTF. In nucleotides, the CDR3 is TGTGCCAGCAGCTTCAACACTGGGGCCAACGTCCTGACTTTC.

With respect to this clone: Other DNA sequences from this sample encode an identical CDR3 as well. This rearrangement joins TRBV30 to TRBJ1-2; no firm D call. Germline loops: CDR1 GTSNPN, CDR2 SVGIG (reference sequence). Trimming cost V 5 bases and J 4 bases, with 14 bases left between them. The CDR3 loop spans 13 amino acids. The CDR3 sequence: CAWGRDRPYGYTF. The CDR3 coding sequence is TGTGCCTGGGGACGAGACCGGCCCTATGGCTACACCTTC.